In this sample, the clone carrying this T cell receptor beta chain is large. CDR3 length equals 14 residues. The germline CDR1 and CDR2 sequences are LGHNA and YNFKEQ. V lost 3 bases and J 1 base, leaving 10 bases between the germline ends. The method was immunoSEQ multiplex PCR; TCRdb's version includes in-frame clones alone and lacks a portion of them. The table lists around 180,000 clones, around 80% of them singletons. This sample was included in a study of blood T cell repertoires in COVID-19. Study background: Samples taken during acute and convalescent COVID-19 were collected in the United States, Italy and Spain.

The rearrangement uses TRBV4-2 and TRBJ2-7, with D perhaps matching TRBD1 (5 bases). Sequencing was performed on PBMCs or T cells enriched from blood (not recorded which). The TCR comes from a man over 45 who had recovered from COVID-19. This chain's CDR3 is CASSQTTESYEQYF. CDR3 nucleotide sequence: TGTGCCAGCAGCCAGACGACAGAATCCTACGAGCAGTACTTC.